This T cell receptor (beta chain) was identified during a study of T cell responses to AZD1222 COVID-19 vaccine. Background on the study: Second-dose groups at about 4 or about 12 weeks were pooled. Study-level findings and limits: Clonal diversity was possibly underestimated, and white British individuals and females predominated among donors. Baseline seropositivity occurred in only a handful of AZD1222 recipients.

As to this clone: Its antigen is undetermined.

Generated by immunoSEQ multiplex PCR, the TCRdb table keeps only in-frame clones and is missing some. The sample includes about 180,000 clones, 90% of them seen just once. Deletions cut 0 bases from V and 7 bases from J, with 16 bases between. This CDR3 is built from 17 residues. CDR1 MGHDK and CDR2 SYGVNS come from the germline V gene. Sequences were derived from peripheral blood, sampled on day 0 of AZD1222 vaccination. The origin of this receptor is an adult in good health. V usage is TRBV25-1 and J usage is TRBJ1-6; D is unresolved. The CDR3: CASSEYTPARGNSPLHF. CDR3 in DNA: TGTGCCAGCAGTGAATATACCCCCGCCAGAGGGAATTCACCCCTCCACTTT.